The 30 T cell receptor beta chains given below trace back to one sample, sequenced in a study of T cells in localized non-small cell lung cancer. Sequenced by immunoSEQ multiplex PCR; TCRdb stores in-frame clones only, minus some. The sample yields tens of thousands of clones, 87% seen once. Source: peripheral blood, taken before any cancer treatment. The receptors stem from a man between 40 and 70 years old with stage I squamous cell lung carcinoma.

The genes are TRBV29-1 and TRBJ1-2; 8 nucleotides line up with TRBD1. This CDR3 has 14 amino acids. V dropped 6 bases and J dropped 4; count of bases not matched to a gene: 10. Germline V gene sequence: CDR1 SQVTM, CDR2 ANQGSEA. The CDR3 is CSVARTGNGYGYTF. CDR3 nucleotides: TGCAGCGTGGCAAGGACAGGGAACGGCTATGGCTACACCTTC.

V and J are TRBV10-3 and TRBJ2-2; D not resolved. The CDR3 extends over 14 amino acids. V shed 1 base and J shed 4 bases, with 7 bases lying between them. Looked up from germline, CDR1 is ENHRY and CDR2 is SYGVKD. In nucleotides, the CDR3 is TGTGCCATCAGTGAGTTCGACACCACCGGGGAGCTGTTTTTT. It yields the protein CAISEFDTTGELFF.

V usage is TRBV9 and J usage is TRBJ2-3, with TRBD2 as a possible D gene (5 bases). V gave up 7 bases and J gave up 3 bases, with 27 bases separating them. This CDR3 is 18 amino acids long. The germline CDR1 and CDR2 sequences are SGDLS and YYNGEE. CDR3 in amino acids: CASGPEGALSLRTDTQYF. In DNA, the CDR3 is TGTGCCAGCGGTCCTGAGGGAGCCCTATCCCTTCGGACAGATACGCAGTATTTT.

This clone was found once. The gene calls are TRBV6-1 and TRBJ1-5, with a tentative D call TRBD1 (5 bases). The CDR3 extends over 15 amino acids. Germline lookup yields CDR1 MNHNS and CDR2 SASEGT. The germline V and J ends were trimmed by 5 bases and 4 bases, with 15 bases remaining between them. CDR3 sequence (DNA): TGTGCCAGCAGTAACCACTGGGGGAATAATCAGCCCCAGCATTTT. This sequence encodes CASSNHWGNNQPQHF.

V is TRBV6-9 and J is TRBJ1-2, with TRBD1 matching 8 bases. Trimming took 6 bases from V and 4 from J; bases not matched to a gene: 13. The germline gives CDR1 MNHGY, CDR2 SVAAGI. The CDR3 contains 16 residues. The CDR3 sequence is CASSLKTGVGSYGYTF. The CDR3 nucleotides are TGTGCCAGCAGCCTCAAGACAGGGGTGGGAAGCTATGGCTACACCTTC.

The chain couples TRBV20-1 to TRBJ1-2, with D unresolved. CDR3 length equals 10 residues. Germline values: CDR1 DFQATT, CDR2 SNEGSKA (reference sequence). Trimming left V 3 bases short and J 6 bases short, with 5 bases between. The CDR3 region has the DNA TGCAGTGCTAGTAGGGATGGCTACACCTTC. It encodes CSASRDGYTF.

The count of this clone is one. The rearrangement uses TRBV2 and TRBJ1-2; possible D gene TRBD1, 6 bases. CDR1 is SNHLY, CDR2 FYNNEI, per germline. V was trimmed by 5 bases and J by 8 bases, leaving 15 bases between them. The CDR3 has 13 amino acids. CDR3 sequence (DNA): TGTGCCAGCAGTTACGGGGGCCCTGGGGGCTACACCTTC. Its protein is CASSYGGPGGYTF.

The chain uses TRBV7-2 and TRBJ1-1; D call uncertain. V lost 1 base, J lost 8 bases, and 11 bases lay in between. This CDR3 spans 13 amino acids. From germline, CDR1 is SGHTA and CDR2 FQGNSA. CDR3 nucleotides: TGTGCCAGCAGCTTAGGGTCGGCATTGGAAGCTTTCTTT. It specifies CASSLGSALEAFF. Supplemented by reference TRBV7-2 and TRBJ1-1, the full variable domain reads GAGVSQSPSNKVTEKGKDVELRCDPISGHTALYWYRQSLGQGLEFLIYFQGNSAPDKSGLPSDRFSAERTGGSVSTLTIQRTQQEDSAVYLCASSLGSALEAFFGQGTRLTVV.

The chain links TRBV28 to TRBJ1-2; TRBD1 matches at 8 bases. J was trimmed by 4 bases and V by 4 bases; bases with no gene match: 17. Germline CDR1 MDHEN, CDR2 SYDVKM. The length of the CDR3 is 18 residues. The CDR3 DNA sequence: TGTGCCAGCAGTTCCCCCGGGGCAGGGGGCGCGGTAATCTATGGCTACACCTTC. Translation gives CASSSPGAGGAVIYGYTF.

The chain recombines TRBV5-1 with TRBJ1-4; D is perhaps TRBD1 (5 bases). This CDR3 is built from 17 residues. Germline assignment: CDR1 SGHRS and CDR2 YFSETQ. Trimming took 0 bases from V and 2 from J, leaving 14 bases between them. CDR3 in amino acids: CASSLVGVRATNEKLFF. As DNA, the CDR3 is TGCGCCAGCAGCTTGGTAGGGGTAAGAGCGACTAATGAAAAACTGTTTTTT.

This clone was seen just once. CDR3 sequence: CASRRNRVSYNSPLHF. The CDR3 bases are TGTGCCAGCAGGCGTAACAGGGTCTCCTATAATTCACCCCTCCACTTT. The chain uses TRBV11-2 and TRBJ1-6; TRBD1 is a possible D gene (6 bases). Germline V lookup: CDR1 SGHAT, CDR2 FQNNGV. The CDR3 contains 16 residues. V was clipped by 6 bases and J by 0 bases, with 12 bases between them.

The J gene is TRBJ2-7, the V gene TRBV30; perhaps TRBD1 as D (6 bases). The length of the CDR3 is 12 residues. V lost 0 bases and J 3 bases, leaving 6 bases between the germline ends. Germline values: CDR1 GTSNPN, CDR2 SVGIG (reference sequence). The CDR3 protein is CAWSVGGYEQYF. In nucleotides, the CDR3 is TGTGCCTGGAGTGTAGGGGGCTACGAGCAGTACTTC.

The J gene is TRBJ2-2, the V gene TRBV4-3; no clear D gene. Germline assignment: CDR1 LGHNA and CDR2 YSLEER. V was pared by 6 bases and J by 0 bases, with 8 bases between. CDR3 length: 14 amino acids. CDR3 bases: TGCGCCAGCAGTCTTTATACGAACACCGGGGAGCTGTTTTTT. Translated: CASSLYTNTGELFF.

This clone has only one observation. V gene TRBV19 combines with J gene TRBJ1-1; the match to TRBD1 covers 7 bases. With 1 base clipped from V and 5 bases from J, the junction kept 7 bases outside the gene matches. The CDR3 loop spans 15 amino acids. Germline V gene lookup returns CDR1 LNHDA and CDR2 SQIVND (reference sequence). The CDR3: CASSIGGGSETEAFF. DNA for the CDR3: TGTGCCAGTAGTATAGGAGGGGGCTCGGAAACTGAAGCTTTCTTT.

This clone occurred once. The rearrangement uses TRBV7-2 and TRBJ1-2; D remains unclear. CDR1 and CDR2 from the germline V gene are SGHTA and FQGNSA. V was cut by 5 bases and J by 5 bases, with 15 bases left in between. This CDR3 has 14 residues. CDR3 bases: TGTGCCAGCAGCCCAGGCGGAACAAAATATGGCTACACCTTC. It yields the protein CASSPGGTKYGYTF.

This clone has just a few counts. The CDR3 region has the DNA TGTGCCAGCAGCTTAGTGACTGAAGCTTTCTTT. Amino acids: CASSLVTEAFF. This rearrangement joins TRBV7-2 to TRBJ1-1; D not certain. The CDR3 totals 11 residues. Trimming took off 1 base at V and 5 bases at J, with 2 bases between the two ends. Looked up from germline, CDR1 is SGHTA and CDR2 is FQGNSA.

The rearrangement uses TRBV7-9 and TRBJ1-5; D uncertain. The CDR3 sequence is 16 residues long. V gave up 1 base and J gave up 4 bases, with 14 bases separating them. Germline CDR1 reads SEHNR; CDR2 reads FQNEAQ (reference sequence). The CDR3 bases are TGTGCCAGCAGCTTAGTTGGCCCCCCGAAGAATCAGCCCCAGCATTTT. The encoded protein is CASSLVGPPKNQPQHF.

The chain uses TRBV5-1 and TRBJ1-2; 12 bases are a match to TRBD1. The CDR3 spans 16 residues. Trimming at V came to 4 bases and at J to 7 bases, leaving 11 bases not matched to a gene. Per the germline V gene, CDR1 is SGHRS and CDR2 is YFSETQ. This CDR3 is CASSLIPGQGAGGYTF. CDR3 DNA sequence: TGCGCCAGCAGCCTCATCCCGGGACAGGGGGCTGGTGGCTACACCTTC.

This chain connects TRBV19 to TRBJ2-4; D is possibly TRBD2 (5 bases). CDR1 is LNHDA, CDR2 SQIVND, per germline (reference sequence). Trimming left V 3 bases short and J 7 bases short, with 13 bases between. The CDR3 contains 14 residues. Written as DNA, the CDR3 is TGTGCCAGTAGTATTCTGGACTCCGTGAACATTCAGTACTTC. This codes for CASSILDSVNIQYF.

This rearrangement joins TRBV18 to TRBJ1-6, with a tentative D call TRBD1 (5 bases). The germline V and J ends were trimmed by 4 bases and 3 bases, with 10 bases remaining between them. Germline values: CDR1 KGHSH, CDR2 LQKENI. The CDR3 contains 15 residues. CDR3 sequence (DNA): TGTGCCAGCTCACTGACAGTAGACTATAATTCACCCCTCCACTTT. Residues: CASSLTVDYNSPLHF.

The chain joins TRBV19 to TRBJ1-2; D ambiguous. Per the germline V gene, CDR1 is LNHDA and CDR2 is SQIVND (reference sequence). V dropped 7 bases and J dropped 0 bases, with 12 bases sitting between them. This CDR3 spans 14 amino acids. The CDR3 DNA reads as TGTGCCAGTACAAAAACGACGGCTAACTATGGCTACACCTTC. It specifies CASTKTTANYGYTF.

This chain connects TRBV5-1 to TRBJ2-5; 8 bases align to TRBD1. Trimming cost V 5 bases and J 4 bases; bases outside gene matches: 7. Germline V gene sequence: CDR1 SGHRS, CDR2 YFSETQ. The CDR3 is 14 residues long. The CDR3 here is CASSLTGERETQYF. The CDR3 DNA reads as TGCGCCAGCAGTTTGACAGGGGAAAGAGAGACCCAGTACTTC.

V is TRBV9 and J is TRBJ2-2; D is perhaps TRBD1 or TRBD2 (7 bases each). Trimming stripped 3 bases from V and 6 bases from J, with 15 bases between. Germline V lookup: CDR1 SGDLS, CDR2 YYNGEE. The CDR3 contains 15 residues. CDR3 nucleotides: TGTGCCAGCAGCGCCCAGGGGGGGCCCTCCGGGGAGCTGTTTTTT. Translated, it gives CASSAQGGPSGELFF. The variable domain in full, with the rest retrieved from reference TRBV9 and TRBJ2-2, is DSGVTQTPKHLITATGQRVTLRCSPRSGDLSVYWYQQSLDQGLQFLIQYYNGEERAKGNILERFSAQQFPDLHSELNLSSLELGDSALYFCASSAQGGPSGELFFGEGSRLTVL.

This rearrangement joins TRBV7-9 to TRBJ1-1; 7 nucleotides align to TRBD1. Germline trimming cut 4 bases from V and 1 base from J; bases unmatched to any gene: 9. The CDR3 is 16 amino acids. The germline V gene encodes CDR1 SEHNR and CDR2 FQNEAQ (reference sequence). CDR3 sequence reads: CASSSPPTGRNTEAFF. The CDR3 coding sequence is TGTGCCAGCAGCTCTCCGCCGACAGGGAGGAACACTGAAGCTTTCTTT.

The chain is built from TRBV13 and TRBJ2-7; D ambiguous. This CDR3 comprises 11 residues. From germline, CDR1 is PRHDT and CDR2 FYEKMQ (reference sequence). The V gene lost 0 bases and the J gene lost 4 bases, with 1 base spanning the gap. CDR3 sequence (DNA): TGTGCCAGCAGCTTAGGTTACGAGCAGTACTTC. It codes for CASSLGYEQYF.

Points on this clone: Other DNA sequences from this sample encode an identical CDR3 as well. The chain is built from TRBV7-3 and TRBJ1-1; the D gene is possibly TRBD1 (6 bases). V lost 2 bases to trimming and J lost 2 bases, with 6 bases between them. Germline V gene data show CDR1 as SGHTA and CDR2 as FQGTGA. The CDR3 is made up of 13 amino acids. CDR3: CASSLGTNTEAFF. The DNA of the CDR3 is TGTGCCAGCAGCTTAGGGACAAACACTGAAGCTTTCTTT.

The chain couples TRBV6-6 to TRBJ2-5; 7 nucleotides agree with TRBD1. Germline V gene data show CDR1 as MNHNY and CDR2 as SVGAGI (reference sequence). V shed 7 bases and J 4 bases; nucleotides not matched to a gene: 6. The CDR3 consists of 13 residues. CDR3 loop: CASTRTGGETQYF. The DNA for the CDR3 is TGTGCCAGCACTAGGACAGGAGGAGAGACCCAGTACTTC.

V gene TRBV6-5 combines with J gene TRBJ1-2; TRBD1 matches 8 bases. The germline CDR1 and CDR2 sequences are MNHEY and SVGAGI. Trimming at V came to 0 bases and at J to 0 bases, leaving 0 bases not matched to a gene. This CDR3 has 15 residues. The CDR3 region is CASSYSQGANYGYTF. The CDR3 DNA sequence: TGTGCCAGCAGTTACTCACAGGGGGCTAACTATGGCTACACCTTC.

The chain carries TRBV27 and TRBJ1-5, with D unresolved. CDR1 and CDR2 from the germline V gene are MNHEY and SMNVEV (reference sequence). Trimming removed 4 bases at V and 0 bases at J, with 7 bases between. The length of the CDR3 is 14 residues. The DNA for the CDR3 is TGTGCCAGCAGTTACAAGGATAGCAATCAGCCCCAGCATTTT. Translated, it gives CASSYKDSNQPQHF.

This clone was detected only once. The chain carries TRBV4-2 and TRBJ1-2; a possible D gene is TRBD1 (6 bases). CDR1 and CDR2 from the germline V gene are LGHNA and YNFKEQ. Between the trimmed V and J ends, which lost 0 bases and 4 bases, there was a span of 12 bases. The CDR3 has 15 amino acids. Here the CDR3 reads CASSQDLTGAYGYTF. The CDR3 DNA follows: TGTGCCAGCAGCCAAGATCTGACAGGCGCCTATGGCTACACCTTC.